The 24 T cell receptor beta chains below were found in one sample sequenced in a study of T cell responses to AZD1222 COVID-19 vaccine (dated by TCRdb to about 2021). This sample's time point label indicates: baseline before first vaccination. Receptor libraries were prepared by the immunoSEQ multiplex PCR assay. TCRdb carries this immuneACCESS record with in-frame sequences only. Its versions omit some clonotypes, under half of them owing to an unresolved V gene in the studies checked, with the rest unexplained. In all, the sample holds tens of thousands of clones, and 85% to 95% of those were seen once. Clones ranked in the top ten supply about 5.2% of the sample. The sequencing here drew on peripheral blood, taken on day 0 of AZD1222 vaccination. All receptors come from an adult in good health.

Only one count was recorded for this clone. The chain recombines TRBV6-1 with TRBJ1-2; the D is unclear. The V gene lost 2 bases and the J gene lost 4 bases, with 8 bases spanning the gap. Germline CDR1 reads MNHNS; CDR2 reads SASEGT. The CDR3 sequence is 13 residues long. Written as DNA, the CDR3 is TGTGCCAGCAGTGAACGGGCAGTCTATGGCTACACCTTC. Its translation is CASSERAVYGYTF.

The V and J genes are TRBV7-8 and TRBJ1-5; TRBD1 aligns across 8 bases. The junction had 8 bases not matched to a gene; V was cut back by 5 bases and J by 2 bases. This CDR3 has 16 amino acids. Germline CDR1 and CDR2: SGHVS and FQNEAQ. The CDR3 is CASSQPLDRGNQPQHF. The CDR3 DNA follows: TGTGCCAGCAGCCAACCCCTGGACAGGGGCAATCAGCCCCAGCATTTT.

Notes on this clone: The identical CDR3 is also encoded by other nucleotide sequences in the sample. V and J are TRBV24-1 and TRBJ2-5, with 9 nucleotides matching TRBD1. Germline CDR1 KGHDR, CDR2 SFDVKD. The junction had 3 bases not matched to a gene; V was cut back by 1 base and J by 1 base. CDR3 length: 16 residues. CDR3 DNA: TGTGCCACCAGTGATTTAGAGACAGGGGGCCAAGAGACCCAGTACTTC. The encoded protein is CATSDLETGGQETQYF.

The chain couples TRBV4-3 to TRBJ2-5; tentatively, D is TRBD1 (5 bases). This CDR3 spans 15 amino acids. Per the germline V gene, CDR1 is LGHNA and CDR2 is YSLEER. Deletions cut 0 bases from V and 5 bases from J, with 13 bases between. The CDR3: CASSQEGRSSETQYF. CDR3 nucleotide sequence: TGCGCCAGCAGCCAAGAGGGGCGGAGTTCGGAGACCCAGTACTTC.

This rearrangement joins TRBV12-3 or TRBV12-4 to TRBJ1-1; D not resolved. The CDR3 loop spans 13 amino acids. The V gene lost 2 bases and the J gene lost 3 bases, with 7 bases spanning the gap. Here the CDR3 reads CASSLLSDTEAFF. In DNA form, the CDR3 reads TGTGCCAGCAGTTTATTAAGTGACACTGAAGCTTTCTTT.

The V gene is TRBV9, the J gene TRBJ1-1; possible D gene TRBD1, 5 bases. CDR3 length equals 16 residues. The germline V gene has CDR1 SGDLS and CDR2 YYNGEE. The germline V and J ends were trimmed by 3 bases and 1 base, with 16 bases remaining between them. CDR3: CASSGDDGNRNTEAFF. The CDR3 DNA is TGTGCCAGCAGCGGGGACGACGGGAATCGGAACACTGAAGCTTTCTTT.

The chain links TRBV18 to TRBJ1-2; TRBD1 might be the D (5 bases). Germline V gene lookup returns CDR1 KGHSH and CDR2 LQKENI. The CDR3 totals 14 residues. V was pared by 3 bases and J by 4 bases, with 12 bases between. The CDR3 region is CASSPGEGPYGYTF. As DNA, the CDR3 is TGTGCCAGCTCACCCGGGGAGGGACCCTATGGCTACACCTTC.

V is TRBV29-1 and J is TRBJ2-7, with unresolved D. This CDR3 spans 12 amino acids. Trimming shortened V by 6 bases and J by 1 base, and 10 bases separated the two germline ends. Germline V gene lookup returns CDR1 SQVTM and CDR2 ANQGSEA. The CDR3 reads CSVRPGSYEQYF. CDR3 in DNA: TGCAGCGTGCGTCCAGGATCCTACGAGCAGTACTTC.

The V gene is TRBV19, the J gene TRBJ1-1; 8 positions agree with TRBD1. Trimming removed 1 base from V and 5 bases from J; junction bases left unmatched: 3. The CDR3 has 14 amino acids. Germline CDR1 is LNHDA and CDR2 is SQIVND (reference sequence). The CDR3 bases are TGTGCCAGTAGTATAGGACAGGGGTGGACTGAAGCTTTCTTT. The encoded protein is CASSIGQGWTEAFF.

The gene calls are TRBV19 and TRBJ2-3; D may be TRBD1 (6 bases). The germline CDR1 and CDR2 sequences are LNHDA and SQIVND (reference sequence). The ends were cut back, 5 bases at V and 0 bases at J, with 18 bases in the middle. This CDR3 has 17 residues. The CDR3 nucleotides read TGTGCCAGTAGTGTGGGGCAGGGGCCTGTTAGCACAGATACGCAGTATTTT. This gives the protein CASSVGQGPVSTDTQYF.

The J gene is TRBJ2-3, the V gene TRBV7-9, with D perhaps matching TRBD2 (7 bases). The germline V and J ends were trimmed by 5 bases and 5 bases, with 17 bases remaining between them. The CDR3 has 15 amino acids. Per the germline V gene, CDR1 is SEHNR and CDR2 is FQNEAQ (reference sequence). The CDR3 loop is CASSQKKGGGDTQYF. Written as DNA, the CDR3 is TGTGCCAGCAGCCAAAAAAAGGGAGGGGGAGATACGCAGTATTTT.

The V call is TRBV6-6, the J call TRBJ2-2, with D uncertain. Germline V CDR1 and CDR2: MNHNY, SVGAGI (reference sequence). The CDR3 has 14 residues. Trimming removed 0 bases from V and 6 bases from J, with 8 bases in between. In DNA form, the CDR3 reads TGTGCCAGCAGTTACTCGATGGGCTCCGGGGAGCTGTTTTTT. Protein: CASSYSMGSGELFF.

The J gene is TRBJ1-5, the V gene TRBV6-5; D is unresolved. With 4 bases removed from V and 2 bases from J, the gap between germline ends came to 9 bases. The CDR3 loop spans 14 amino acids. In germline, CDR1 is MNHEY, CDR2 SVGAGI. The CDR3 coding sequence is TGTGCCAGCAGTTCCCTTGGGGGCAATCAGCCCCAGCATTTT. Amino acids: CASSSLGGNQPQHF.

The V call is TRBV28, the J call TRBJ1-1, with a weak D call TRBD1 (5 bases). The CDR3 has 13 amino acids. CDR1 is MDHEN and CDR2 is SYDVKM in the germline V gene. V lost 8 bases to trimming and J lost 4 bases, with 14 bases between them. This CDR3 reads CASQTGWFTEAFF. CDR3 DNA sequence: TGTGCCAGCCAAACAGGCTGGTTCACTGAAGCTTTCTTT.

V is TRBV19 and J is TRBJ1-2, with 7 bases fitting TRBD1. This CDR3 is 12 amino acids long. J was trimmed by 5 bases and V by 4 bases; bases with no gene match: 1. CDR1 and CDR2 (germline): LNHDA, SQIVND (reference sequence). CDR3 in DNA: TGTGCCAGTAGTACGACAGGGTATGGCTACACCTTC. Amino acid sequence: CASSTTGYGYTF. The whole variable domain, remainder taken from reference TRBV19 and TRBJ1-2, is DGGITQSPKYLFRKEGQNVTLSCEQNLNHDAMYWYRQDPGQGLRLIYYSQIVNDFQKGDIAEGYSVSREKKESFPLTVTSAQKNPTAFYLCASSTTGYGYTFGSGTRLTVV.

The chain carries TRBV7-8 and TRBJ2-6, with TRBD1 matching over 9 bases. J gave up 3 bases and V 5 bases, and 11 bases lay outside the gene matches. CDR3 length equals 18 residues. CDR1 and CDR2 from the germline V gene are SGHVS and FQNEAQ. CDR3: CASSAPPGQGFGANVLTF. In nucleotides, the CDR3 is TGTGCCAGCAGCGCACCCCCCGGACAGGGGTTTGGGGCCAACGTCCTGACTTTC.

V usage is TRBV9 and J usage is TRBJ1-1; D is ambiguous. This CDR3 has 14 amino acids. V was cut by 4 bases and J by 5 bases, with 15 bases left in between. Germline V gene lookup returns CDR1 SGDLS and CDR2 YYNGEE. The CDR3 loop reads CASSQTPQFTEAFF. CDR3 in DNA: TGTGCCAGCAGCCAGACGCCACAGTTTACTGAAGCTTTCTTT. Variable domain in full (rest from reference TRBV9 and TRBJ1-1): DSGVTQTPKHLITATGQRVTLRCSPRSGDLSVYWYQQSLDQGLQFLIQYYNGEERAKGNILERFSAQQFPDLHSELNLSSLELGDSALYFCASSQTPQFTEAFFGQGTRLTVV.

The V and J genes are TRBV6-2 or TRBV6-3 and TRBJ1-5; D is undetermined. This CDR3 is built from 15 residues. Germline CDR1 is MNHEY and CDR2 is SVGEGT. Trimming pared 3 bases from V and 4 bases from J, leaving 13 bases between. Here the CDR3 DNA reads TGTGCCAGCAGTTATTCTGCCGGGAGGAATCAGCCCCAGCATTTT. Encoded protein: CASSYSAGRNQPQHF.

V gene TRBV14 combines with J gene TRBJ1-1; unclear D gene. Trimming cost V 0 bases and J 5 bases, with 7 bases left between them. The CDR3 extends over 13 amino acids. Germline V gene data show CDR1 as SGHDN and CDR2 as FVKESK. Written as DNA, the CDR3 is TGTGCCAGCAGCCAAGATACGGGGACTGAAGCTTTCTTT. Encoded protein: CASSQDTGTEAFF.

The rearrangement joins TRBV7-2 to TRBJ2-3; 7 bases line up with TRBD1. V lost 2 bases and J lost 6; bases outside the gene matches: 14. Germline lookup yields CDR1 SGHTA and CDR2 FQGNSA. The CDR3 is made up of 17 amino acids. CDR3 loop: CASSLIRDRQGRDTQYF. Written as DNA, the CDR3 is TGTGCCAGCAGCTTAATTAGGGACCGACAGGGAAGGGATACGCAGTATTTT.

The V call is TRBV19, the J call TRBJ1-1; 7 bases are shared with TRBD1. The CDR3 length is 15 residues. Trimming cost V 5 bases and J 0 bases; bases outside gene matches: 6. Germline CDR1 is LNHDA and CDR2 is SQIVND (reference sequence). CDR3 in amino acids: CASSRWGQMNTEAFF. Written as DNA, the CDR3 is TGTGCCAGTAGTCGCTGGGGACAGATGAACACTGAAGCTTTCTTT.

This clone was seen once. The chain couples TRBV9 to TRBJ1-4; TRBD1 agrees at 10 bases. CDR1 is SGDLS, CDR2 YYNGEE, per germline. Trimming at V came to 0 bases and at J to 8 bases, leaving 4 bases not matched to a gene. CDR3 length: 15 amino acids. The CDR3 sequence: CASSVGDRGWEKLFF. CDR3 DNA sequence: TGTGCCAGCAGCGTAGGGGACAGGGGTTGGGAAAAACTGTTTTTT.

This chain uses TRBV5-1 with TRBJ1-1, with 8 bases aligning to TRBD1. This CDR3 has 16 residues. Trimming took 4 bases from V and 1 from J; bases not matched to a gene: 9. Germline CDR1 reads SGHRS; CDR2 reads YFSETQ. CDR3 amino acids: CASSLRTQGANTEAFF. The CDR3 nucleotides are TGCGCCAGCAGCCTAAGGACTCAGGGGGCGAACACTGAAGCTTTCTTT.

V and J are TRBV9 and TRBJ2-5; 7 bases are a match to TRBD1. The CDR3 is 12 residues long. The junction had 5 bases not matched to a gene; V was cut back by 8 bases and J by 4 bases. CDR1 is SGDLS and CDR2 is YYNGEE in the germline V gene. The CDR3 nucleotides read TGTGCCAGTAACAGGGGATCAGAGACCCAGTACTTC. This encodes CASNRGSETQYF.